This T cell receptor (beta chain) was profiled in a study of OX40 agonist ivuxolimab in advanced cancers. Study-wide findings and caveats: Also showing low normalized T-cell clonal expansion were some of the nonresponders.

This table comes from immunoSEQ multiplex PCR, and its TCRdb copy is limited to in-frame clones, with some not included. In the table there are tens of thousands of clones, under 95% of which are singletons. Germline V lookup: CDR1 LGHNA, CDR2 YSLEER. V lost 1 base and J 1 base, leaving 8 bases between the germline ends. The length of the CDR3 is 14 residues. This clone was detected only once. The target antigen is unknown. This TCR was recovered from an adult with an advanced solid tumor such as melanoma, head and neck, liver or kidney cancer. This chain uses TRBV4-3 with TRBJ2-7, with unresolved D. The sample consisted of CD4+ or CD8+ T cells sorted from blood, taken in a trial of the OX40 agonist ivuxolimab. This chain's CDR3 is CASSQASLSYEQYF. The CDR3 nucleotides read TGCGCCAGCAGCCAAGCTTCGTTATCCTACGAGCAGTACTTC.